The next 25 T cell receptor beta chains were all read from a single sample in a study of radiation and T cells in renal cell carcinoma. Time point of the sample: baseline pretreatment blood. Treatment specified: 15 Gy SBRT to primary tumor, nephrectomy 4 weeks later. Here immunoSEQ multiplex PCR was the method, and the copy in TCRdb shows in-frame clones only, minus some. The repertoire holds about 150,000 clones, with roughly 90% as singletons. Specimen: blood, collected from a patient whose treatment included radiotherapy and nephrectomy. The source is a woman in her 70s with renal cell carcinoma.

The chain has TRBV19 and TRBJ1-3, with 8 positions matching TRBD1. CDR3 size: 16 residues. Losses at the gene ends were 7 bases for V and 0 bases for J; bases not matched to a gene: 8. Germline-derived CDR1 and CDR2 are LNHDA and SQIVND (reference sequence). The CDR3 loop reads CASTPFRGPSGNTIYF. For the CDR3, the DNA is TGTGCCAGTACCCCATTCAGGGGGCCCTCTGGAAACACCATATATTTT.

DNA of the CDR3: TGCAGCGTTGGGGGTAGTGTTGACACAGATACGCAGTATTTT. The encoded protein is CSVGGSVDTDTQYF. This sequence joins TRBV29-1 and TRBJ2-3; D call uncertain. The germline V and J ends were trimmed by 4 bases and 2 bases, with 13 bases remaining between them. Germline V lookup: CDR1 SQVTM, CDR2 ANQGSEA. The CDR3 is 14 residues long.

V and J are TRBV7-9 and TRBJ2-1, with TRBD2 identical over 8 bases. Germline V gives CDR1 SEHNR, CDR2 FQNEAQ (reference sequence). This CDR3 contains 11 residues. V was clipped by 4 bases and J by 15 bases; unmatched bases: 5. The CDR3, as DNA: TGTGCCAGCAGCTCAACCCGGGGGGGGTTCTTC. It encodes CASSSTRGGFF.

The CDR3 DNA sequence: TGTGCCAGCAGCCAAGCTTACGAGCAGTACTTC. Its translation: CASSQAYEQYF. V gene TRBV14 combines with J gene TRBJ2-7; D uncertain. The V gene's germline CDR1 is SGHDN and CDR2 FVKESK. There are 11 residues in the CDR3. Trimming left V 1 base short and J 4 bases short, with 2 bases between.

In its sample, this clone was seen a few times. The rearrangement uses TRBV10-3 and TRBJ2-5, with D perhaps assigned TRBD1 or TRBD2 (5 bases each). The germline gives CDR1 ENHRY, CDR2 SYGVKD. Trimming took off 2 bases at V and 5 bases at J, with 12 bases between the two ends. CDR3 length equals 14 residues. The CDR3 DNA follows: TGTGCCATCAGTGAGGGACGAGGGGCGGAGACCCAGTACTTC. Translation gives CAISEGRGAETQYF.

The J gene is TRBJ1-5, the V gene TRBV19; possible D gene TRBD1, 5 bases. Per the germline V gene, CDR1 is LNHDA and CDR2 is SQIVND (reference sequence). Trimming pared 1 base from V and 0 bases from J, leaving 19 bases between. The CDR3 sequence is 19 residues long. The CDR3 DNA follows: TGTGCCAGTAGTATAGGGGGCAAGGCCAGGTTATATAGCAATCAGCCCCAGCATTTT. Protein: CASSIGGKARLYSNQPQHF.

The chain recombines TRBV28 with TRBJ1-2; D not resolved. The CDR3 length is 15 residues. Germline V CDR1 and CDR2: MDHEN, SYDVKM. Between the trimmed V and J ends, which lost 8 bases and 2 bases, there was a span of 18 bases. The CDR3 sequence is CASHTSIGWNYGYTF. DNA for the CDR3: TGTGCCAGCCATACTAGTATCGGGTGGAACTATGGCTACACCTTC.

This clone was observed once. The V gene is TRBV27, the J gene TRBJ2-3; the D is unclear. Looked up from germline, CDR1 is MNHEY and CDR2 is SMNVEV (reference sequence). V was pared by 2 bases and J by 7 bases, with 4 bases between. CDR3 length equals 11 residues. Here the CDR3 DNA reads TGTGCCAGCAGTTTAGGGAATACGCAGTATTTT. Its translation: CASSLGNTQYF.

This clone has a single count. V gene TRBV28 combines with J gene TRBJ2-3, with a tentative D call TRBD1 (6 bases). This CDR3 is built from 16 residues. Germline assignment: CDR1 MDHEN and CDR2 SYDVKM. V lost 0 bases to trimming and J lost 2 bases, with 12 bases between them. The CDR3 reads CASSLWGAKYTDTQYF. The DNA of the CDR3 is TGTGCCAGCAGTTTATGGGGGGCCAAATACACAGATACGCAGTATTTT.

The CDR3 reads CASSQGSFNTDTQYF. In DNA form, the CDR3 reads TGCGCCAGCAGCCAAGGATCTTTCAATACAGATACGCAGTATTTT. This chain uses TRBV4-3 with TRBJ2-3; D is unclear. The CDR3 contains 15 residues. Per germline, CDR1 LGHNA and CDR2 YSLEER. Trimming removed 1 base from V and 3 bases from J, with 11 bases in between.

The rearrangement links TRBV9 to TRBJ2-3, with a possible D match to TRBD1 (6 bases). Looked up from germline, CDR1 is SGDLS and CDR2 is YYNGEE. The length of the CDR3 is 22 residues. V lost 0 bases, J lost 0 bases, and 29 bases lay in between. CDR3 region: CASSVDPPPDRQIRSSTDTQYF. The CDR3 bases are TGTGCCAGCAGCGTAGACCCTCCGCCGGACAGACAAATCCGTTCTAGCACAGATACGCAGTATTTT.

The rearrangement joins TRBV5-4 to TRBJ1-1; D gene uncertain. From germline, CDR1 is SGHNT and CDR2 YYREEE (reference sequence). Trimming shortened V by 0 bases and J by 1 base, and 4 bases separated the two germline ends. The CDR3 runs to 13 residues. For the CDR3, the DNA is TGTGCCAGCAGCTTGGAACCGAACACTGAAGCTTTCTTT. Translation: CASSLEPNTEAFF.

J is TRBJ2-5 and V is TRBV5-1, with a possible D match to TRBD1 (6 bases). The ends were cut back, 3 bases at V and 3 bases at J, with 9 bases in the middle. Germline lookup yields CDR1 SGHRS and CDR2 YFSETQ. The CDR3 contains 13 residues. DNA of the CDR3: TGCGCCAGCAGCTGGGACACTAAAGAGACCCAGTACTTC. Its protein product is CASSWDTKETQYF.

Comment on this clone: This CDR3 is also generated by other DNA sequences in the sample. The chain combines TRBV7-2 with TRBJ1-5; D not resolved. The V and J ends lost 0 bases and 0 bases respectively, with 6 bases between them. Per the germline V gene, CDR1 is SGHTA and CDR2 is FQGNSA. The CDR3 covers 15 residues. The CDR3 reads CASSLAGLSNQPQHF. Here the CDR3 DNA reads TGTGCCAGCAGCTTAGCAGGTCTTAGCAATCAGCCCCAGCATTTT.

The V and J genes are TRBV6-1 and TRBJ2-7; 9 bases are shared with TRBD1. V was pared by 5 bases and J by 4 bases, with 3 bases of the junction left unmatched. The V gene's germline CDR1 is MNHNS and CDR2 SASEGT. This CDR3 is 13 amino acids long. The CDR3, as DNA: TGTGCCAGCAGTACAGGGGGCGGGTACGAGCAGTACTTC. It specifies CASSTGGGYEQYF.

The chain couples TRBV2 to TRBJ2-1; D is perhaps TRBD1 (5 bases). Trimming pared 6 bases from V and 0 bases from J, leaving 6 bases between. The CDR3 runs to 13 residues. Germline V gene sequence: CDR1 SNHLY, CDR2 FYNNEI. CDR3 nucleotide sequence: TGTGCCAGCAGAGGGGACTCCTACAATGAGCAGTTCTTC. As protein: CASRGDSYNEQFF.

The J gene is TRBJ1-2, the V gene TRBV7-9; a possible D gene is TRBD1 (6 bases). The CDR3 length is 16 residues. Germline lookup yields CDR1 SEHNR and CDR2 FQNEAQ (reference sequence). V dropped 1 base and J dropped 4 bases, with 16 bases sitting between them. CDR3 DNA sequence: TGTGCCAGCAGCTTAGTACAGGACAGCCCAACCTATGGCTACACCTTC. This translates into CASSLVQDSPTYGYTF.

The chain combines TRBV4-3 with TRBJ1-1; weak D call: TRBD1 (5 bases). Germline CDR1 and CDR2: LGHNA and YSLEER. This CDR3 comprises 14 residues. V lost 0 bases to trimming and J lost 4 bases, with 9 bases between them. DNA for the CDR3: TGCGCCAGCAGCCAAGACAGGGTGGCCACTGAAGCTTTCTTT. Amino acid sequence: CASSQDRVATEAFF.

The chain has TRBV6-5 and TRBJ1-5, with a tentative D call TRBD1 (5 bases). Germline V CDR1 and CDR2: MNHEY, SVGAGI. This CDR3 has 15 amino acids. Trimming removed 6 bases at V and 0 bases at J, with 12 bases between. CDR3: CASSPGGTSNQPQHF. DNA for the CDR3: TGTGCCAGCAGCCCGGGAGGGACTAGCAATCAGCCCCAGCATTTT.

The rearrangement joins TRBV7-3 to TRBJ2-1; D may correspond to TRBD1 or TRBD2 (5 bases each). CDR1 is SGHTA, CDR2 FQGTGA, per germline. This CDR3 region has 14 residues. Trimming removed 0 bases at V and 9 bases at J, with 12 bases between. This chain's CDR3 is CASSLTGPISEQFF. CDR3 in DNA: TGTGCCAGCAGCTTAACGGGACCCATCAGTGAGCAGTTCTTC. The full variable domain, with the rest looked up from reference TRBV7-3 and TRBJ2-1, is GAGVSQTPSNKVTEKGKYVELRCDPISGHTALYWYRQSLGQGPEFLIYFQGTGAADDSGLPNDRFFAVRPEGSVSTLKIQRTERGDSAVYLCASSLTGPISEQFFGPGTRLTVL.

The rearrangement uses TRBV2 and TRBJ1-5, with 10 bases matching TRBD1. This CDR3 region has 13 residues. Trimming cost V 7 bases and J 8 bases; bases outside gene matches: 5. CDR1 and CDR2 (germline): SNHLY, FYNNEI. CDR3 coding DNA: TGTGCCAGCAAGGGACAGGGGAGGGAGCCCCAGCATTTT. It encodes CASKGQGREPQHF.

This rearrangement joins TRBV6-1 to TRBJ1-2; D is possibly TRBD1 (5 bases). Germline V CDR1 and CDR2: MNHNS, SASEGT. Trimming removed 4 bases at V and 4 bases at J, with 16 bases between. The CDR3 length is 15 residues. CDR3 protein: CASSGDPRFGYGYTF. In DNA, the CDR3 is TGTGCCAGCAGTGGGGACCCTAGGTTTGGCTATGGCTACACCTTC.

The DNA for the CDR3 is TGTGCCAGCAGCCGACAGGGCGGAGGTACTGAAGCTTTCTTT. Protein sequence: CASSRQGGGTEAFF. The gene calls are TRBV28 and TRBJ1-1; 7 positions match TRBD1. J was trimmed by 5 bases and V by 6 bases; bases with no gene match: 9. The CDR3 is 14 amino acids. Germline assignment: CDR1 MDHEN and CDR2 SYDVKM. Drawing the rest from reference TRBV28 and TRBJ1-1, the complete variable domain is DVKVTQSSRYLVKRTGEKVFLECVQDMDHENMFWYRQDPGLGLRLIYFSYDVKMKEKGDIPEGYSVSREKKERFSLILESASTNQTSMYLCASSRQGGGTEAFFGQGTRLTVV.

The chain uses TRBV28 and TRBJ1-1; D not certain. The V gene's germline CDR1 is MDHEN and CDR2 SYDVKM. The V end lost 6 bases, the J end lost 3 bases, and 11 bases lay between the germline ends. The CDR3 consists of 13 residues. The CDR3 DNA sequence: TGTGCCAGCAGCCCGGGCGGCTACACTGAAGCTTTCTTT. It translates to CASSPGGYTEAFF.

The rearrangement links TRBV27 to TRBJ1-2; D might be TRBD1 (5 bases). Trimming removed 5 bases from V and 3 bases from J, with 16 bases in between. The CDR3 sequence is 15 residues long. CDR1 is MNHEY, CDR2 SMNVEV, per germline (reference sequence). CDR3 region: CASSPRVRGDYGYTF. CDR3 nucleotide sequence: TGTGCCAGCAGTCCACGGGTTCGGGGCGACTATGGCTACACCTTC.